A selection of T cell receptor beta chains follows, all from one sample in a study of blood T cells in healthy people across ages. TCRdb processed the 5' RACE reads anew with MiXCR; each CDR3 protein has one entry. This sample has approximately 780,000 distinct CDR3 sequences; roughly 26% occur once, and the top ten carry 2.5% to 3.5%. In addition, the sample was reused for a study of T cells of mothers and their children.

The sample was blood. The receptors come from a boy between 10 and 17 years old in good health. Both conserved end residues are part of each CDR3. Fields, in order: J gene, D gene, V gene, clone size, CDR3 protein, CDR3 DNA. A D gene is named only where the DNA matches it firmly. The listing skips clone size in some rows; elsewhere it reads once, few, many or a size class.

>TRBJ1-4|.|TRBV6-5|few
CASRSAGLAEKLFF
TGTGCCAGCAGATCGGCTGGATTGGCGGAAAAACTGTTTTTT
>TRBJ2-1|TRBD2|TRBV14|.
CASSPLGGSIGDEQFF
TGTGCCAGCAGCCCACTGGGAGGGAGTATCGGGGATGAGCAGTTCTTC
>TRBJ2-1|TRBD1|TRBV29-1|few
CSAGQLDEQFF
TGCAGCGCGGGACAGTTAGATGAGCAGTTCTTC
>TRBJ2-7|TRBD1|TRBV5-1|few
CASSLDRVEQYF
TGCGCCAGCAGCCTTGACAGGGTCGAGCAGTACTTC
>TRBJ1-2|.|TRBV12-3/TRBV12-4|few
CASSLVLKSGYTF
TGTGCCAGCAGTTTGGTACTAAAGTCAGGCTACACCTTC
>TRBJ2-3|.|TRBV25-1|.
CASSLLLAQYF
TGTGCCAGCAGCCTCCTTTTGGCGCAGTATTTT
>TRBJ2-5|.|TRBV5-1|.
CASSLGRPQTQYF
TGCGCCAGCAGCTTAGGGCGGCCTCAGACCCAGTACTTC
>TRBJ2-1|.|TRBV5-1|.
CASSLGQGLSSYNEQFF
TGCGCCAGCAGCTTGGGGCAGGGATTAAGCTCCTACAATGAGCAGTTCTTC
>TRBJ1-2|.|TRBV14|.
CASSQEDYGYTF
TGTGCCAGCAGCCAAGAAGACTATGGCTACACCTTC
>TRBJ2-4|TRBD1|TRBV5-1|.
CASSGQDLNIQYF
TGCGCCAGCTCGGGACAGGATTTAAACATTCAGTACTTC
>TRBJ2-2|TRBD1|TRBV5-1|.
CASSSPPWTGNTGELFF
TGCGCCAGCAGCTCACCCCCCTGGACAGGGAACACCGGGGAGCTGTTTTTT
>TRBJ2-1|.|TRBV7-9|few
CASSLAGGGRGPYNEQFF
TGTGCCAGCAGCTTAGCCGGCGGGGGACGGGGGCCCTACAATGAGCAGTTCTTC
>TRBJ2-1|TRBD2|TRBV18|.
CASSLSGGYSEQFF
TGTGCCAGCTCACTTAGCGGGGGGTACAGTGAGCAGTTCTTC
>TRBJ2-4|.|TRBV29-1|.
CSVAGRAAKNIQYF
TGCAGCGTGGCAGGGCGAGCAGCCAAAAACATTCAGTACTTC